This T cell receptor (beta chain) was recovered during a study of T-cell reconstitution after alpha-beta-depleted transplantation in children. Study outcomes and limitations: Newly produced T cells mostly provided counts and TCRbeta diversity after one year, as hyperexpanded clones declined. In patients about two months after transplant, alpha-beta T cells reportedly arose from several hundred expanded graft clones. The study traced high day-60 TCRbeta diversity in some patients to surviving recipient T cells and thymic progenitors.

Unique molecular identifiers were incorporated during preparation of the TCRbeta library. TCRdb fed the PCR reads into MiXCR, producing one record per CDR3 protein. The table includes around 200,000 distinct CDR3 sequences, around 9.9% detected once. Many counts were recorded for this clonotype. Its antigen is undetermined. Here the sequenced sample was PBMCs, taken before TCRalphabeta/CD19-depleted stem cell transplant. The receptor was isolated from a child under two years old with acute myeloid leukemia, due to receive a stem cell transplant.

CDR3: CASSFLAPNTGELFF. The CDR3 region has the DNA TGCGCCAGCAGCTTTCTAGCGCCCAACACCGGGGAGCTGTTTTTT. V is TRBV5-1 and J is TRBJ2-2; D possibly corresponds to TRBD2 (6 bases). Germline CDR1 reads SGHRS; CDR2 reads YFSETQ. The CDR3 is made up of 15 amino acids. Trimming took off 2 bases at V and 2 bases at J, with 10 bases between the two ends.